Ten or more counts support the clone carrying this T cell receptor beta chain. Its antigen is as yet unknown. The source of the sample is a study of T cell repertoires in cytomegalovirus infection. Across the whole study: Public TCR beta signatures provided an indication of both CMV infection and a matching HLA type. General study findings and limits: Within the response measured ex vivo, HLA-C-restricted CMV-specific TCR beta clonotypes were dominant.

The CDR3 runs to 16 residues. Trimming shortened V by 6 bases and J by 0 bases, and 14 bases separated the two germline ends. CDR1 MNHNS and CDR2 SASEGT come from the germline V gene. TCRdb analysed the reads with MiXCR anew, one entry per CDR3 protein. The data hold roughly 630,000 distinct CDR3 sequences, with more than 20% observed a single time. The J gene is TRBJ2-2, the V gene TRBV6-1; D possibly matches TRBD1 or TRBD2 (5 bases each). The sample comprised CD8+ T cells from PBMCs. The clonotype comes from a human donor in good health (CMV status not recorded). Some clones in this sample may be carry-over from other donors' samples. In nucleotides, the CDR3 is TGTGCCAGCAGGCTTAAGGGACGGCCGAACACCGGGGAGCTGTTTTTT. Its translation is CASRLKGRPNTGELFF.